Listed here are 28 T cell receptor beta chains from one sample, sequenced in a study of T-cell reconstitution after alpha-beta-depleted transplantation in children. The library targeted TCRbeta and was prepared with unique molecular identifiers. TCRdb ran MiXCR on the PCR reads and lists one entry per CDR3 protein. The sample includes 800,000 to 1,000,000 distinct CDR3 sequences, about 29% of them seen just once. The sequenced sample was PBMCs, mostly from graft donor cells, obtained 360 days after TCRalphabeta/CD19-depleted stem cell transplant. These receptors originate from a boy under two years old who had a stem cell transplant for SCID, so the T cells may come from the graft donor.

The table lists this clonotype with a few counts. This chain joins TRBV20-1 and TRBJ1-2; D not resolved. Germline V gene data show CDR1 as DFQATT and CDR2 as SNEGSKA (reference sequence). The CDR3 totals 13 residues. Trimming left V 3 bases short and J 3 bases short, with 11 bases between. CDR3 sequence (DNA): TGCAGTGCTAGCCGTGCCCCCCACTATGGCTACACCTTC. This translates into CSASRAPHYGYTF.

V gene TRBV5-1 combines with J gene TRBJ1-2, with 7 bases identical to TRBD1. The CDR3 has 15 amino acids. With 3 bases clipped from V and 5 bases from J, the junction kept 10 bases outside the gene matches. Germline V gives CDR1 SGHRS, CDR2 YFSETQ. CDR3 in amino acids: CASSYDRVSGYGYTF. As DNA, the CDR3 is TGCGCCAGCAGCTACGACAGGGTATCGGGATATGGCTACACCTTC.

In its sample, this clonotype was seen a few times. This chain joins TRBV28 and TRBJ2-7; D is possibly TRBD2 (8 bases). V lost 10 bases and J 4 bases, leaving 29 bases between the germline ends. This CDR3 is 17 amino acids long. CDR1 is MDHEN, CDR2 SYDVKM, per germline. This CDR3 is CATSPGGGGFLPYEQYF. The CDR3, as DNA: TGTGCCACCTCACCGGGAGGGGGCGGTTTTCTGCCTTACGAGCAGTACTTC.

This clonotype showed up just a few times. The rearrangement uses TRBV25-1 and TRBJ2-7, with D unresolved. Germline assignment: CDR1 MGHDK and CDR2 SYGVNS. Trimming stripped 5 bases from V and 6 bases from J, with 8 bases between. CDR3 length equals 11 residues. Written as DNA, the CDR3 is TGTGCCAGCAGTATCTCTGGCGAGCAGTACTTC. Amino acid sequence: CASSISGEQYF.

A few counts support this clonotype. V and J are TRBV9 and TRBJ2-3; TRBD2 matches at 8 bases. CDR1 is SGDLS, CDR2 YYNGEE, per germline. This CDR3 has 16 residues. V lost 1 base, J lost 6 bases, and 10 bases stayed unmatched. The CDR3 sequence: CASSVSGGGPDDTQYF. CDR3 in DNA: TGTGCCAGCAGCGTAAGTGGCGGGGGGCCGGACGATACGCAGTATTTT.

This clonotype was detected only a few times. CDR3 amino acids: CSARDRRGPATQYF. CDR3 in DNA: TGCAGTGCTAGAGATAGAAGGGGCCCTGCGACCCAGTACTTC. The chain combines TRBV20-1 with TRBJ2-5, with a tentative D call TRBD1 (5 bases). The V gene lost 0 bases and the J gene lost 7 bases, with 15 bases spanning the gap. Germline V gene sequence: CDR1 DFQATT, CDR2 SNEGSKA (reference sequence). The CDR3 is 14 amino acids.

The J gene is TRBJ2-1, the V gene TRBV9; D gene unclear. The CDR3 spans 15 residues. The germline gives CDR1 SGDLS, CDR2 YYNGEE. V lost 3 bases and J lost 4, with 14 bases in between. CDR3 sequence: CASSGNRNRYNEQFF. CDR3 DNA sequence: TGTGCCAGCAGCGGAAATAGAAATCGATACAATGAGCAGTTCTTC.

V gene TRBV24-1 combines with J gene TRBJ2-2; unclear D gene. The CDR3 sequence is 12 residues long. Trimming shortened V by 8 bases and J by 6 bases, and 9 bases separated the two germline ends. CDR1 and CDR2 from the germline V gene are KGHDR and SFDVKD. CDR3: CATKGLAGELFF. As DNA, the CDR3 is TGTGCCACCAAGGGCTTGGCCGGGGAGCTGTTTTTT.

The chain employs TRBV18 and TRBJ2-7; tentatively, D is TRBD1 or TRBD2 (5 bases each). This CDR3 region has 13 residues. CDR1 and CDR2 (germline): KGHSH, LQKENI. V was pared by 2 bases and J by 6 bases, with 11 bases between. The CDR3 spells CASSPYGAPEQYF. The CDR3 region has the DNA TGTGCCAGCTCACCATACGGGGCCCCCGAGCAGTACTTC.

The gene calls are TRBV11-1 and TRBJ2-7; 10 bases are shared with TRBD1. With 7 bases clipped from V and 2 bases from J, the junction kept 8 bases outside the gene matches. The V gene's germline CDR1 is SGHAT and CDR2 FQDESV (reference sequence). The CDR3 has 15 amino acids. In DNA form, the CDR3 reads TGTGCCAGCATGCCTGGGGGACAGGGGACCTACGAGCAGTACTTC. Translated: CASMPGGQGTYEQYF.

This clonotype came up a few times. The gene calls are TRBV7-3 and TRBJ2-7; D is perhaps TRBD1 (8 bases). This CDR3 is built from 13 residues. Looked up from germline, CDR1 is SGHTA and CDR2 is FQGTGA. The V gene lost 4 bases and the J gene lost 6 bases, with 13 bases spanning the gap. The CDR3 bases are TGTGCCAGCAGCTCACAGGGGGGGGCCGAGCAGTACTTC. Residues: CASSSQGGAEQYF.

The rearrangement joins TRBV5-5 to TRBJ1-5; tentatively, D is TRBD1 (6 bases). The V end was cut by 4 bases, the J end by 1 base, with 9 bases between. There are 14 residues in the CDR3. CDR1 is SGHKS, CDR2 YYEKEE, per germline (reference sequence). The CDR3 region has the DNA TGTGCCAGCAGCCATGGACAGAGCAATCAGCCCCAGCATTTT. It translates to CASSHGQSNQPQHF.

This chain joins TRBV18 and TRBJ1-2; TRBD1 matches 7 bases. V lost 3 bases to trimming and J lost 0 bases; unmatched junction nucleotides: 7. The CDR3 spans 16 residues. Germline loops: CDR1 KGHSH, CDR2 LQKENI. CDR3 coding DNA: TGTGCCAGCTCACCGGGACAGCAGCCTACTAACTATGGCTACACCTTC. This translates into CASSPGQQPTNYGYTF. Supplemented by reference TRBV18 and TRBJ1-2, the full variable domain reads NAGVMQNPRHLVRRRGQEARLRCSPMKGHSHVYWYRQLPEEGLKFMVYLQKENIIDESGMPKERFSAEFPKEGPSILRIQQVVRGDSAAYFCASSPGQQPTNYGYTFGSGTRLTVV.

In its sample, this clonotype was seen once. The CDR3 DNA is TGTGCCAGCAGCCAAGTCGGGAGGCGGTACTTC. It encodes CASSQVGRRYF. V is TRBV14 and J is TRBJ2-7, with 7 bases matching TRBD2. The CDR3 length is 11 residues. The V gene end was trimmed by 1 base and the J gene end by 12 bases; junction bases not matched to a gene: 3. Germline assignment: CDR1 SGHDN and CDR2 FVKESK.

This clonotype has only a few counts. This chain joins TRBV5-1 and TRBJ2-1; 9 bases map to TRBD1. J gave up 6 bases and V 4 bases, and 14 bases lay outside the gene matches. The CDR3 sequence is 17 residues long. Germline CDR1 is SGHRS and CDR2 is YFSETQ. CDR3 coding DNA: TGCGCCAGCAGCCTAACCTTATCGGGACAGGGACTCAATGAGCAGTTCTTC. Encoded protein: CASSLTLSGQGLNEQFF.

The rearrangement joins TRBV12-3 or TRBV12-4 to TRBJ1-1; possibly TRBD1 for D (5 bases). The V gene lost 5 bases and the J gene lost 4 bases, with 20 bases spanning the gap. The CDR3 runs 16 residues. The CDR3 DNA follows: TGTGCCAGCAGTCCCGGCCGGGGGATAACGGCCACTGAAGCTTTCTTT. Its translation is CASSPGRGITATEAFF.

The V call is TRBV2, the J call TRBJ1-4, with TRBD1 as a possible D gene (6 bases). Trimming removed 3 bases from V and 4 bases from J, with 12 bases in between. Germline CDR1 is SNHLY and CDR2 is FYNNEI. The CDR3 totals 15 residues. The CDR3 spells CASSEGGAGNEKLFF. CDR3 coding DNA: TGTGCCAGCAGTGAGGGGGGGGCAGGTAATGAAAAACTGTTTTTT.

This clonotype was seen only a few times. The chain couples TRBV18 to TRBJ1-1; D not resolved. Trimming took off 4 bases at V and 2 bases at J, with 5 bases between the two ends. CDR3 length equals 12 residues. Germline assignment: CDR1 KGHSH and CDR2 LQKENI. CDR3 residues: CASSQINTEAFF. CDR3 DNA: TGTGCCAGCTCACAGATCAACACTGAAGCTTTCTTT.

This clonotype was recorded only once. J is TRBJ2-7 and V is TRBV11-2; D possibly corresponds to TRBD1 (5 bases). The CDR3 loop spans 16 amino acids. V was shortened by 5 bases and J by 0 bases, with 17 bases between the two germline ends. The V gene's germline CDR1 is SGHAT and CDR2 FQNNGV. The CDR3: CASSPLTGRASYEQYF. CDR3 coding DNA: TGTGCCAGCAGCCCCCTCACGGGCAGGGCCTCCTACGAGCAGTACTTC.

This rearrangement joins TRBV20-1 to TRBJ2-3, with 7 bases lining up with TRBD1. Germline CDR1 is DFQATT and CDR2 is SNEGSKA (reference sequence). CDR3 length: 18 residues. With V trimmed by 6 bases and J by 0 bases, 18 bases remained unmatched. The chain's CDR3 is CSANRPLGQGESTDTQYF. The CDR3, as DNA: TGCAGTGCCAATAGACCCCTAGGGCAGGGGGAAAGCACAGATACGCAGTATTTT.

This clonotype occurred a few times. V is TRBV5-6 and J is TRBJ1-6, with 8 bases lining up with TRBD1. V shed 2 bases and J 4 bases; nucleotides not matched to a gene: 14. This CDR3 has 19 amino acids. The germline gives CDR1 SGHDT, CDR2 YYEEEE. CDR3 in DNA: TGTGCCAGCAGCTTTGGCGGGACAGGCCTAGGGGTTTATAATTCACCCCTCCACTTT. This sequence encodes CASSFGGTGLGVYNSPLHF.

This clonotype was seen only a few times. The chain recombines TRBV12-3 or TRBV12-4 with TRBJ2-7; 10 nucleotides line up with TRBD1. The V segment lost 2 bases and the J segment 4 bases; nucleotides outside the gene matches: 5. The CDR3 sequence is 15 residues long. The CDR3 sequence: CASSLLRDRGYEQYF. CDR3 DNA: TGTGCCAGCAGTTTATTAAGGGACAGGGGATACGAGCAGTACTTC.

V is TRBV4-2 and J is TRBJ1-1, with D uncertain. Germline CDR1 reads LGHNA; CDR2 reads YNFKEQ. This CDR3 has 16 residues. The germline V and J ends were trimmed by 0 bases and 0 bases, with 11 bases remaining between them. This CDR3 reads CASSQDTGNLNTEAFF. In nucleotides, the CDR3 is TGTGCCAGCAGCCAAGATACGGGAAACCTGAACACTGAAGCTTTCTTT.

Comment on this clonotype: Mismatch with germline at one junction end may stem from a read error. The chain combines TRBV27 with TRBJ2-3; a weak D match, TRBD1 (5 bases). Looked up from germline, CDR1 is MNHEY and CDR2 is SMNVEV (reference sequence). The CDR3 is made up of 17 amino acids. This chain's CDR3 is CAISLNRLGALTDTQYF. The CDR3 DNA follows: TGTGCCATCAGTTTAAACCGCCTAGGGGCCCTCACAGATACGCAGTATTTT.

With regard to this clonotype: Germline is not matched at one junction end, which may reflect a read error. V gene TRBV5-1 combines with J gene TRBJ1-1; TRBD1 agrees at 8 bases. The CDR3 is made up of 13 amino acids. CDR1 and CDR2 (germline): SGHRS, YFSETQ. CDR3 region: CASSSGQVTEVFF. The CDR3 bases are TGCGCCAGCAGTTCGGGACAGGTCACTGAAGTTTTCTTT.

This clonotype was observed at least ten times. The chain recombines TRBV7-8 with TRBJ2-1; D unclear. Trimming took off 1 base at V and 3 bases at J, with 7 bases between the two ends. The CDR3 totals 14 residues. Germline V CDR1 and CDR2: SGHVS, FQNEAQ. The CDR3 DNA reads TGTGCCAGCAGCTTAGGTCGGATCTACAATGAGCAGTTCTTC. This sequence encodes CASSLGRIYNEQFF.

There are many counts of this clonotype. The chain combines TRBV29-1 with TRBJ2-7; the D gene is possibly TRBD1 (6 bases). With 7 bases removed from V and 1 base from J, the gap between germline ends came to 17 bases. Germline loops: CDR1 SQVTM, CDR2 ANQGSEA. The CDR3 has 14 amino acids. The CDR3 protein is CSAGMTGGSYEQYF. The CDR3 coding sequence is TGCAGCGCCGGAATGACAGGCGGATCCTACGAGCAGTACTTC.

This chain connects TRBV5-6 to TRBJ2-5; D is perhaps TRBD2 (6 bases). Between the trimmed V and J ends, which lost 3 bases and 11 bases, there was a span of 14 bases. This CDR3 spans 12 amino acids. The germline gives CDR1 SGHDT, CDR2 YYEEEE. The CDR3 here is CASSSGTVRQYF. CDR3 nucleotides: TGTGCCAGCAGCTCGGGGACTGTAAGACAGTACTTC. Full variable domain (remainder filled in from reference TRBV5-6 and TRBJ2-5): DAGVTQSPTHLIKTRGQQVTLRCSPKSGHDTVSWYQQALGQGPQFIFQYYEEEERQRGNFPDRFSGHQFPNYSSELNVNALLLGDSALYLCASSSGTVRQYFGPGTRLLVL.